This is a list of T cell receptor beta chains from one sample in a study of beta chain features in type 1 diabetes. Clones were sequenced by immunoSEQ multiplex PCR, and TCRdb holds only the in-frame ones, with some missing. The sample comprises approximately 270,000 clones, roughly an eighth of which are singletons, and 0.017% rests with the top ten. The sequencing input was naive CD4+ T cells from blood. These receptor sequences come from a man aged 25-45 years with type 1 diabetes. The CDR3 runs from the conserved cysteine through the conserved F or W. The D gene is left open where the match is weak. A clone size is listed for some rows: how often the clone was seen (once, few, many), or a class if it is expanded.

v_gene	j_gene	abundance	d_gene	CDR3nt	CDR3aa
TRBV5-6	TRBJ1-1	NA	NA	TGTGCCAGCACCTACGGAGCGGGGACTGAAGCTTTCTTT	CASTYGAGTEAFF
TRBV6-5	TRBJ2-3	few	TRBD2	TGTGCCAGTCTAGCGGTGGTTGGCGCAGATACGCAGTATTTT	CASLAVVGADTQYF
TRBV6-6	TRBJ2-5	few	TRBD1	TGTGCCAGCAGCCAAGAGGGACAGGGAAAAGAGACCCAGTACTTC	CASSQEGQGKETQYF
TRBV2	TRBJ1-5	few	NA	TGTGCCAGCAGGACTTGGAGGGATAGCAATCAGCCCCAGCATTTT	CASRTWRDSNQPQHF
TRBV6-1	TRBJ2-5	NA	NA	TGTGCCAGCAGAACTGAGACCCAGTACTTC	CASRTETQYF
TRBV19	TRBJ1-2	NA	NA	TGTGCCAGTAGTAAACAGGAGTTCTATGGCTACACCTTC	CASSKQEFYGYTF
TRBV2	TRBJ2-7	NA	TRBD1	TGTGCCAGCAGAGACAGGGGTGAGCAGTACTTC	CASRDRGEQYF
TRBV7-8	TRBJ1-5	NA	NA	TGTGCCAGCAGCTTAGGTATGAACAGGTATAGCAATCAGCCCCAGCATTTT	CASSLGMNRYSNQPQHF
TRBV4-3	TRBJ1-1	few	NA	TGCGCCAGCAGCCAAGAATGGCAGGGAGGAGCTTTCTTT	CASSQEWQGGAFF
TRBV7-8	TRBJ2-7	NA	TRBD2	TGTGCCAGCAGCCCCCGGACTAGCGGAGCCTACGAGCAGTACTTC	CASSPRTSGAYEQYF
TRBV5-1	TRBJ2-1	NA	NA	TGCGCCAGCAGCTTGGCTAGGAACTACAATGAGCAGTTCTTC	CASSLARNYNEQFF
TRBV7-9	TRBJ2-7	NA	TRBD1	TGTGCCAGCAGCTTGGGGACAGGGGGCCACGAGCAGTACTTC	CASSLGTGGHEQYF
TRBV18	TRBJ2-7	NA	NA	TGTGCCAGCTCACCACCTGGCCTGCCCTACGAGCAGTACTTC	CASSPPGLPYEQYF
TRBV19	TRBJ1-4	few	NA	TGTGCCAGTAATGAGCGGTCAACTAATGAAAAACTGTTTTTT	CASNERSTNEKLFF
TRBV18	TRBJ2-1	few	TRBD1	TGTGCCAGCTCACCTGGACAGGGGTCTTACAATGAGCAGTTCTTC	CASSPGQGSYNEQFF
TRBV16	TRBJ2-7	NA	NA	TGTGCCAGCAGCCAATCGGGCGGGATCACCTCCTACGAGCAGTACTTC	CASSQSGGITSYEQYF
TRBV7-9	TRBJ2-3	NA	NA	TGTGCCAGCAGCTTCGGAGTCGGCTCAGATACGCAGTATTTT	CASSFGVGSDTQYF
TRBV5-6	TRBJ2-5	NA	NA	TGTGCCAGCAGCCGTCAAGAGACCCAGTACTTC	CASSRQETQYF
TRBV15	TRBJ2-5	few	TRBD2	TGTGCCACCAGCAGAGATCTGGCTAGCGGAGAAGAGACCCAGTACTTC	CATSRDLASGEETQYF
TRBV7-3	TRBJ2-2	few	TRBD1	TGTGCCAGCAGTCCCCATGAGGGGGCCACCGGGGAGCTGTTTTTT	CASSPHEGATGELFF
TRBV5-6	TRBJ1-1	few	NA	TGTGCCAGCAGCTTGGGGGGAGACAACACTGAAGCTTTCTTT	CASSLGGDNTEAFF
TRBV10-3	TRBJ2-1	NA	NA	TGTGCCATCAGTGATCCCCTTACAGGGTCCTACAATGAGCAGTTCTTC	CAISDPLTGSYNEQFF
TRBV4-1	TRBJ1-1	few	TRBD1	TGCGCCAGCAGCCAAGGCCGAAGGACAGGGAAGAACACTGAAGCTTTCTTT	CASSQGRRTGKNTEAFF
TRBV7-8	TRBJ2-5	few	TRBD1	TGTGCCAGCAGCTCTCGACAGGGAGAGACCCAGTACTTC	CASSSRQGETQYF
TRBV6-1	TRBJ1-1	once	NA	TGTGCCAGCAGTGATCAGATGAACACTGAAGCTTTCTTT	CASSDQMNTEAFF
TRBV4-2	TRBJ2-3	few	NA	TGTGCCAGCACCTCCGCGGTAGCGGTTAGCACAGATACGCAGTATTTT	CASTSAVAVSTDTQYF
TRBV11-1	TRBJ2-5	NA	TRBD1	TGTGCCAGCAGCTCACCGGGGACAGAAGAGACCCAGTACTTC	CASSSPGTEETQYF
TRBV9	TRBJ1-1	NA	TRBD1	TGTGCCAGCAGTAGGACAGGGGGCGTCACTGAAGCTTTCTTT	CASSRTGGVTEAFF
TRBV5-6	TRBJ1-5	NA	TRBD1	TGTGCCAGCAGTCTGACAGGGGTTGGACAGCCCCAGCATTTT	CASSLTGVGQPQHF
TRBV19	TRBJ1-2	few	NA	TGTGCCAGTAGTGCACCCCTGGACAGTAACTATGGCTACACCTTC	CASSAPLDSNYGYTF
TRBV7-9	TRBJ2-1	few	TRBD1	TGTGCCAGCAGCTTTGGGGACAGCTCCTACAATGAGCAGTTCTTC	CASSFGDSSYNEQFF
TRBV9	TRBJ2-1	few	NA	TGTGCCAGCAGCGTAGAGGGTCAGGGCTCAAAGTTCAATGAGCAGTTCTTC	CASSVEGQGSKFNEQFF
TRBV5-1	TRBJ2-4	NA	NA	TGCGCCAGCAGCTTGGACTCAGCGGGAAACATTCAGTACTTC	CASSLDSAGNIQYF
TRBV25-1	TRBJ2-5	few	NA	TGTGCCAGCCGAAAGGGGATTGCGGAGACCCAGTACTTC	CASRKGIAETQYF
TRBV27	TRBJ1-5	few	NA	TGTGCCAGCAGTTTTACAGGACAGCCCCAGCATTTT	CASSFTGQPQHF